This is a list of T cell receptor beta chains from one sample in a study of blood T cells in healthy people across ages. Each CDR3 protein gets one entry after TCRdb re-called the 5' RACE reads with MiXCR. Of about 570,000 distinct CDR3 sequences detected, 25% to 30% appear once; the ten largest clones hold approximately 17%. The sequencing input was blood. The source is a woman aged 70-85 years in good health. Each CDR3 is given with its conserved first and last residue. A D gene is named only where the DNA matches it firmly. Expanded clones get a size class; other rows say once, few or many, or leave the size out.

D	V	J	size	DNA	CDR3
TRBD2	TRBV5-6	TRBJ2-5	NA	TGTGCCAGCAGCGCCACGGAACTAGCGGGACAGTACTTC	CASSATELAGQYF
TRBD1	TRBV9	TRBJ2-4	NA	TGTGCCAGCAGCCAGGACAGGGGCGGGGACATTCAGTACTTC	CASSQDRGGDIQYF
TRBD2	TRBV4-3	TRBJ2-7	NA	TGCGCCAGCAGCCAAGAACCCCCTCAGGTAGCGGGAGTCTACGAGCAGTACTTC	CASSQEPPQVAGVYEQYF
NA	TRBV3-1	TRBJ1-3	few	TGTGCCAGCAGCCAAGAAAGGTGGTCCGGAAACACCATATATTTT	CASSQERWSGNTIYF
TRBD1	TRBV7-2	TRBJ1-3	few	TGTGCCAGCAGCTTAGGCCCCAGGGGGCTCAGTGGAAACACCATATATTTT	CASSLGPRGLSGNTIYF
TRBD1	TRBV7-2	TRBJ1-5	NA	TGTGCCAGCAGCTTCGGACAGGGAAGAGTAAATCAGCCCCAGCATTTT	CASSFGQGRVNQPQHF
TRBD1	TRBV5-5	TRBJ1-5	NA	TGTGCCAGCAGCCGCTGGGACAGGGGAAATCAGCCCCAGCATTTT	CASSRWDRGNQPQHF
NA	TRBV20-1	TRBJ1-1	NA	TGCAGTGCTAGTTCGAACACTGAAGCTTTCTTT	CSASSNTEAFF
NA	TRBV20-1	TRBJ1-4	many	TGCAGTGCTAGAGTCCCCAGGGAGGGGGAAAAACTGTTTTTT	CSARVPREGEKLFF
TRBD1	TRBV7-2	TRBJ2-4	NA	TGTGCCAGCAGCTCCGGACAGGGTAGGATCAAAAACATTCAGTACTTC	CASSSGQGRIKNIQYF
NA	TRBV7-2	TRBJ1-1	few	TGTGCCAGCAGCTTAGTTGCGAACATGAACACTGAAGCTTTCTTT	CASSLVANMNTEAFF
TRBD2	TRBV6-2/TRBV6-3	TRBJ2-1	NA	TGTGCCAGCAGTTACTCTAGCGGGTACAATGAGCAGTTCTTC	CASSYSSGYNEQFF
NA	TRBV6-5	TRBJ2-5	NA	TGTGCCAGCAGTTACTCTGGACCTCCGGAGACCCAGTACTTC	CASSYSGPPETQYF
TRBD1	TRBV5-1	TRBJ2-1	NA	TGCGCCAGCAGCTTGGAAGGACAGGGTTCGCGTCCCTATTACAATGAGCAGTTCTTC	CASSLEGQGSRPYYNEQFF
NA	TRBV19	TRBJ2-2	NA	TGTGCCAGTAGTCCTCGACGAGTTCTTAACACCGGGGAGCTGTTTTTT	CASSPRRVLNTGELFF